This T cell receptor beta chain originates from a study of T-cell memory formation after mild COVID-19. Findings and limits, study-wide: Clones that contracted from day 15 to 85 had balanced CD4/CD8; later expanders were CD4+ biased.

The CDR3 runs to 13 residues. Between the trimmed V and J ends, which lost 4 bases and 7 bases, there was a span of 10 bases. CDR1 is MNHNS and CDR2 is SASEGT in the germline V gene. Constant-segment primers were used for 5'RACE, and the resulting TCR alpha and TCR beta cDNA libraries carried sample barcodes and UMIs. TCRdb recomputed calls from the 5' RACE reads with MiXCR, one row per CDR3 protein. There are roughly 240,000 distinct CDR3 sequences in the sample; around 16% occur only once, and about a fifth lies in the top ten. Points on this clonotype: Its antigen is as yet unknown.

The origin of this receptor is a man aged 18 to 30 who had mild COVID-19 (a few samples of this study predate the infection). Cell type and time point are not known. The sequenced material came from PBMCs or a T cell subset sorted from them (not recorded which). The V gene is TRBV6-1, the J gene TRBJ2-2, with D unclear. CDR3 amino acids: CASSAQFGGELFF. CDR3 bases: TGTGCCAGCAGTGCCCAGTTTGGCGGGGAGCTGTTTTTT.